The TCR beta chain described here comes from a study of cytomegalovirus exposure and HLA in healthy donors (TCRdb year 2017). Study-wide context: In an earlier analysis of 587 of the donors, 276 Gb of sequence data and 90 million to 120 million unique TCR beta sequences from 150 million to 200 million T cells were reported. In a later genetic analysis, genome-wide SNP genotypes for about three fifths of the 666 donors were used, and that subset was treated as a discovery cohort. In addition to the first cohort of roughly 670 subjects, a separate validation cohort of under 150 different subjects was used. Using immunosequencing, the study profiled T cell repertoires from 550 to 750 subjects and related those repertoires to cytomegalovirus serostatus. Typing coverage varied by locus: 629-630 donors for A, B, C, DRB1 and DQB1; 500 to 550 for DQA1; 606 for DPA1; roughly 470 for DPB1. Four or five DR-DQ haplotypes were handled as single units for association and clustering because linkage in the cohort was strong. HLA typing covered class I and class II loci at four-digit resolution. Every discovery cohort repertoire had been produced on one sequencing platform. Approximately 310 gigabases of sequencing data and tens of millions of unique TCR sequences were included in an early release covering about 700 HLA-typed donors. Rather than using new phenotypic data, the later analysis identified candidate immune exposures from TCR beta sequences and from how often those sequences occurred across donors. Of the 300 to 500 genotyped donors, more than 75% were placed in the genetic ancestry cluster associated with self-reported Caucasian donors. To predict cytomegalovirus infection status, the study combined high-throughput TCR immunosequencing, statistical association of individual TCRs with disease status, and machine learning. Across roughly 420 genotyped donors of the cohort, an average of roughly 200,000 unique TCR beta nucleotide sequences per donor were sequenced, and roughly 20% of those sequences were non-productive. The study was designed to test whether signatures of past pathogen exposure could be identified by cataloging public T cell receptors. An earlier analysis of 500 to 750 of the donors applied high-throughput TCR beta sequencing to assess whether each TCR beta V gene segment acted as functional or pseudogenic. In a later analysis, previously published TCR beta repertoires from 600 to 850 donors were re-analyzed and high-resolution HLA genotyping was added so that TCR occurrence patterns could be studied. Alongside the repertoire data, information on donor age, sex, ethnicity and CMV serostatus was compiled. The research as a whole found: Because counts were too low, about 18 rarely observed V segments, including chromosome 9 orphons, were excluded from the earlier analysis of 587 of the donors. For the cohort, immune exposure information was limited to CMV serostatus. Because the 87-base-pair reads could not distinguish some IMGT-functional V segments, including TRBV6-2 and TRBV6-3, those segments were excluded. In this cohort, only TCR beta chains were sequenced, and detectable features were limited by the absence of alpha or paired-chain data. Most TCR sequences were seen in very few donors, while some public TCRs were found in many individuals. In an earlier analysis of 450 to 750 of the donors, most TCR beta V segments appeared in productive rearrangements about 90% or about 30% of the time, broadly matching IMGT annotations. Three of the identified cytomegalovirus-associated TCR beta chains were confirmed in vitro to be specific for cytomegalovirus antigens. A cluster of highly shared sequence variants was judged likely to be a technical artifact of the sequencing pipeline. Because HLA typing was missing for some donors at each locus, association tests included only the typed subset. According to a later genetic analysis, donors in an Asian-associated ancestry cluster had fewer N-insertions in productive TCRs than the approximately 670-donor mean. Most CMV-associated TCR beta chains appeared to be HLA-restricted in a later analysis, and the HLA associations seemed to be driven largely by CMV exposure. The classifier was reported to diagnose cytomegalovirus status with high specificity and sensitivity in both the original and validation cohorts. Roughly uniform sequencing depth across donors was assumed in presence/absence analyses, although this assumption may not hold. A later analysis found that HLA-associated TCR beta chains were more clonally expanded and had lower generation probabilities than equally common non-associated chains. A later genetic analysis associated a missense DCLRE1C variant with V-gene and J-gene trimming of TCR beta chains, and an independent cohort replicated the association. Several of the top co-occurrence clusters appeared to be linked to parvovirus B19, influenza, CMV and Epstein-Barr virus, according to a later analysis. In a later analysis, TCR association rates were found to vary across HLA loci, with the most associated TCRs seen for DRB1 alleles and the fewest for HLA-C alleles. When HLA alleles, especially DR and DQ, strongly co-occurred, attributing TCR associations to individual alleles was difficult. A later analysis associated about 16,000 TCR beta sequences with specific HLA alleles at a false discovery rate of 0.05. A further reported finding was that TCR beta sequences accurately predicted the HLA-A and HLA-B alleles for most subjects in the first cohort. Linkage disequilibrium might explain the correlated functional status among segregating V segments, but an unknown experimental factor could not be excluded. The study listed 164 TCR beta chains as associated with cytomegalovirus. According to the authors, the approach could potentially be generalized to other disease states and immunological phenotypes.

To prepare the library, the immunoSEQ multiplex PCR assay was applied. For the multiplex PCR, a mixture combining 60 forward primers for TCR Vbeta segments and 13 reverse primers for TCR Jbeta segments was used. The CDR3 region of rearranged TCR beta genes was amplified from genomic DNA by a multiplex PCR assay. Amplified TCR beta libraries were sequenced as 87-base-pair reads on the Illumina HiSeq System. The paper's processing steps were these. In a later analysis, some 80 million unique TCR beta chains were counted across the 500 to 850 repertoires, and roughly 10 million of these chains were shared by at least two donors. To remove PCR and sequencing errors, raw reads were error-corrected and collapsed into unique sequences using a nearest-neighbor algorithm that merged closely related sequences. CDR3 sequences were aligned to IMGT reference sequences to assign V, D and J gene segments. Each retained sequence needed at least a six-nucleotide match to both a V gene segment and a J gene segment. Rearrangements were classified as productive when the CDR3 lacked stop codons and remained in frame with V and J, and all other rearrangements were classified as non-productive. CDR3 was defined by IMGT convention, running from the second conserved V-encoded cysteine to the conserved J-encoded phenylalanine. In an earlier analysis of roughly 580 of the donors, sequences lacking an unambiguous match to a single V gene segment were excluded. An earlier analysis of roughly 590 of the donors called V segments functional above 56.7% productive rearrangements and segregating when the between-donor standard deviation exceeded 5%. A statistical classification framework was built to diagnose cytomegalovirus status from the catalog of TCR beta chain sequences. In a later analysis, V and J genes were assigned by comparing TCR nucleotide sequences against IMGT/GENE-DB human TR gene sequences. Using the TCRdist pipeline, a later analysis assigned CDR3 sequences along with most-parsimonious VDJ recombination scenarios. A later analysis defined each TCR beta chain by its CDR3 amino acid sequence plus V-gene family, and excluded reads lacking a unique V-gene family. In a later analysis, 450 to 600 highly shared, low-generation-probability nucleotide sequences were removed to address suspected cross-contamination and a sequencing artifact. A later analysis calculated a clonal expansion index for each public chain from normalized within-repertoire ranks of inferred template counts. In a later analysis, generation probabilities were computed using a VDJ recombination model fitted to out-of-frame rearrangements, and the results were checked against IGoR. In a later analysis, TCR-TCR, TCR-HLA and TCR-CMV co-occurrence was scored with hypergeometric tests, and a repertoire-size bias correction was applied to TCR pairs. False discovery rates were estimated in a later analysis by permuting HLA or CMV assignments 20 times. A later analysis grouped co-occurring TCRs with DBSCAN, adding TCRdist sequence similarity when clustering within HLA-allele-positive subsets. Repertoires with fewer than 30,000 or more than 120,000 public chains were left out of co-occurrence clustering, as were five repertoires with anomalous nucleotide sharing. Drawn from immuneACCESS, this table holds only the in-frame rearrangements with V and J called that TCRdb kept. Clones are partly lost; checked studies trace under half to an unresolved V gene and leave the rest unexplained. Clone size and the V and J calls come from that table; the DNA yielded D and trimming. The sample table contains under 300,000 clones; only one count was recorded for 80% to 90% of them. Of the sample, 2% to 2.5% is held by the ten largest clones.

On this clone itself: Its antigen specificity is not known. Qualities for individual bases were not recorded, and no much larger clone is one base off.

V is pruned by 8 bases and J by 5 bases, leaving 14 bases of the junction without a gene match. Taken from the germline V gene, the CDR1 and CDR2 loops are ENHRY and SYGVKD. The CDR3 has 15 amino acids, counting the end cysteine and phenylalanine. The read is trimmed to its CDR3 DNA, 45 bases read in frame from base 1. The cohort consisted of 650 to 700 healthy bone marrow donors. At the time of sampling, every cohort member was nominally healthy, though immune exposures that went unrecorded were likely present. The donor was CMV seropositive and was included in the group of almost 300 seropositive cohort members. A peripheral blood sample was provided by each donor, and peripheral blood mononuclear cells were used for TCR beta sequencing. Genomic DNA was extracted from the blood cell samples with the Qiagen DNeasy Blood Extraction Kit.

The sample comprised PBMCs. This clonotype was sampled from a middle-aged woman in good health and CMV-seropositive. Here the chain combines TRBV10-3 and TRBJ2-7, and 8 junctional nucleotides match TRBD1. The CDR3 protein: CAISQSGTGMHEQYF. The nucleotides read TGTGCCATCTCACAGTCCGGGACAGGAATGCACGAGCAGTACTTC.